The clone carrying this TCR beta chain was counted once. Per the original data handling: Researchers report that nucleated cell counts were estimated from reference gene primer amplification. The method was immunoSEQ multiplex PCR; TCRdb's version includes in-frame clones alone and lacks a portion of them. V and J calls and clone size are those listed in that table; D and trimming were worked out from the DNA. The repertoire holds under 150,000 clones, with approximately 84% as singletons. This sample stems from a study of blood T cell repertoires in COVID-19. Study as a whole: The United States, Italy and Spain provided the acute and convalescent COVID-19 samples.

The sample taken for sequencing was peripheral blood. The receptor comes from a man between 65 and 79 years old with acute or convalescent COVID-19.

The CDR3 loop reads CATLSLMTNYGYTF. The CDR3 coding sequence is TGTGCCACCCTAAGCTTGATGACAAACTATGGCTACACCTTC. This chain links TRBV2 with TRBJ1-2; D not certain. The CDR3 has 14 residues. The germline gives CDR1 SNHLY, CDR2 FYNNEI. The V gene lost 10 bases and the J gene lost 2 bases, with 17 bases spanning the gap.